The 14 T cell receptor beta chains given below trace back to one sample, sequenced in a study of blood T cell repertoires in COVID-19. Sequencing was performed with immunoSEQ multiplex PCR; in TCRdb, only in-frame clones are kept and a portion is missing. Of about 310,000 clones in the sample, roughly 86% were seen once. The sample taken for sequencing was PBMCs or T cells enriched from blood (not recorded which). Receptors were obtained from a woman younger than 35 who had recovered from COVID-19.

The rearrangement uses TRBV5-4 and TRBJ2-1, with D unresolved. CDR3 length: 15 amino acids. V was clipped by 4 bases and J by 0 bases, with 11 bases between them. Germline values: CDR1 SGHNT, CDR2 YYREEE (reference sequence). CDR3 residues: CASSQDPSSYNEQFF. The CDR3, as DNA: TGTGCCAGCAGCCAAGATCCTAGCTCCTACAATGAGCAGTTCTTC.

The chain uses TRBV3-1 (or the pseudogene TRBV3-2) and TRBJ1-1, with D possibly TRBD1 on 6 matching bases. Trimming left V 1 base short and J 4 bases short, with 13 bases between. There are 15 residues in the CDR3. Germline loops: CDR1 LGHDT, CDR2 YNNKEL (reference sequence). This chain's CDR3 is CASSQGNREGTEAFF. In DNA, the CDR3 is TGTGCCAGCAGCCAAGGGAACAGGGAGGGCACTGAAGCTTTCTTT.

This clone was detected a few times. In nucleotides, the CDR3 is TGCGCCAGCAGCGTCGACCCCGGGACAGCCTCCTACGAGCAGTACTTC. Its translation: CASSVDPGTASYEQYF. The chain is built from TRBV4-1 and TRBJ2-7; TRBD1 agrees at 7 bases. Germline V gene data show CDR1 as MGHRA and CDR2 as YSYEKL. This CDR3 has 16 residues. With V trimmed by 5 bases and J by 0 bases, 10 bases remained unmatched.

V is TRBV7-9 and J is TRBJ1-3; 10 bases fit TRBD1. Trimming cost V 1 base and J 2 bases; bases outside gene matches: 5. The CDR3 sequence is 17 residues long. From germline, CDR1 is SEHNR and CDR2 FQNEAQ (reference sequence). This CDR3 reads CASSLEYGQGAGNTIYF. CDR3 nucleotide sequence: TGTGCCAGCAGCTTAGAGTATGGACAGGGGGCTGGAAACACCATATATTTT.

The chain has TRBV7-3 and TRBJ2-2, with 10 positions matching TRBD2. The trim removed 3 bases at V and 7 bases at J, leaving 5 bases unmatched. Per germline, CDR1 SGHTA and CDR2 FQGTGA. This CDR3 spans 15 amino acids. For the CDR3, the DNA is TGTGCCAGCAGCTTCTCTAGCGGGAGTGTCGGGGAGCTGTTTTTT. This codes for CASSFSSGSVGELFF.

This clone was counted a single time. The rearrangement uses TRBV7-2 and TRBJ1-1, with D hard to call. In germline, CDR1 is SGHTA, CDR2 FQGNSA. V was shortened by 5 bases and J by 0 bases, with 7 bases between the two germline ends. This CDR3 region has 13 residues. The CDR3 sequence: CASSPSVNTEAFF. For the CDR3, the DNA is TGTGCCAGCAGCCCCTCGGTGAACACTGAAGCTTTCTTT. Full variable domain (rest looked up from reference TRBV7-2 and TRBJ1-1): GAGVSQSPSNKVTEKGKDVELRCDPISGHTALYWYRQSLGQGLEFLIYFQGNSAPDKSGLPSDRFSAERTGGSVSTLTIQRTQQEDSAVYLCASSPSVNTEAFFGQGTRLTVV.

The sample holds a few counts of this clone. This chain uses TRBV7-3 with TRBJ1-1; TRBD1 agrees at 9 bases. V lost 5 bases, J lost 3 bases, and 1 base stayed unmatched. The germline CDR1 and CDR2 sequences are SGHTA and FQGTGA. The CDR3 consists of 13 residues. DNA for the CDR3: TGTGCCAGCAGCAGGACAGGGGACACTGAAGCTTTCTTT. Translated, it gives CASSRTGDTEAFF.

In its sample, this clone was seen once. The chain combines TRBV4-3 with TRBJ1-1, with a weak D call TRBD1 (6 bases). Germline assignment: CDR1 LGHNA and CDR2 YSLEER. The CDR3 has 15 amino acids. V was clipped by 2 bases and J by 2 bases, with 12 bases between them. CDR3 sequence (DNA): TGCGCCAGCAGCCAATCAAACAGGGCAAACACTGAAGCTTTCTTT. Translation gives CASSQSNRANTEAFF.

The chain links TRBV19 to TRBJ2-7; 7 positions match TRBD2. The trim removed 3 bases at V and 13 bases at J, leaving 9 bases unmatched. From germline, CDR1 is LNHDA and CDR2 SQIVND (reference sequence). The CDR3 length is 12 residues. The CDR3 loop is CASSIGGGRPYF. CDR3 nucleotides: TGTGCCAGTAGTATCGGGGGAGGGCGCCCCTACTTC.

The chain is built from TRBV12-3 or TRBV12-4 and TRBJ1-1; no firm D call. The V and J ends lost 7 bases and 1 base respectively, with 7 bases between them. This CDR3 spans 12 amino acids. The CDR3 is CASTRENTEAFF. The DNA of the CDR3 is TGTGCCAGCACGAGAGAGAACACTGAAGCTTTCTTT.

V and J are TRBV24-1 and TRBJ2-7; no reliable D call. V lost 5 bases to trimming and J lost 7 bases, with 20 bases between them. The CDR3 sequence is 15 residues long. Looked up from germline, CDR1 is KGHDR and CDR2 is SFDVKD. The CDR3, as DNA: TGTGCCACCAGTGGTCGCGCGGAAAAAATCGAAGAGCAGTACTTC. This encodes CATSGRAEKIEEQYF.

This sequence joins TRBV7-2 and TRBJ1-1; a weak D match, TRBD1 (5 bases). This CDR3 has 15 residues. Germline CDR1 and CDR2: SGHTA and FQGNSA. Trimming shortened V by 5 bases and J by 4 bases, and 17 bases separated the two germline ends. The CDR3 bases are TGTGCCAGCAGCCTCTCTCGTGGGGCGAGCACTGAAGCTTTCTTT. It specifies CASSLSRGASTEAFF.

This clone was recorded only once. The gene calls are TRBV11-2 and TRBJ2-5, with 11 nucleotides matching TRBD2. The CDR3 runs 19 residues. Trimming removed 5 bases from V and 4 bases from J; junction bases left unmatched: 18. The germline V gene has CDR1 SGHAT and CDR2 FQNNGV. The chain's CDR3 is CASSPGGPIAGGPTETQYF. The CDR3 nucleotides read TGTGCCAGCAGCCCCGGGGGGCCCATAGCGGGAGGGCCTACAGAGACCCAGTACTTC.

The CDR3 DNA is TGTGCCAGCAGTGAAGCGTACGGGACTAGCGTCTACGAGCAGTACTTC. Protein: CASSEAYGTSVYEQYF. J is TRBJ2-7 and V is TRBV6-1, with 10 bases that match TRBD2. Trimming removed 0 bases from V and 3 bases from J; junction bases left unmatched: 5. The CDR3 length is 16 residues. CDR1 is MNHNS and CDR2 is SASEGT in the germline V gene.